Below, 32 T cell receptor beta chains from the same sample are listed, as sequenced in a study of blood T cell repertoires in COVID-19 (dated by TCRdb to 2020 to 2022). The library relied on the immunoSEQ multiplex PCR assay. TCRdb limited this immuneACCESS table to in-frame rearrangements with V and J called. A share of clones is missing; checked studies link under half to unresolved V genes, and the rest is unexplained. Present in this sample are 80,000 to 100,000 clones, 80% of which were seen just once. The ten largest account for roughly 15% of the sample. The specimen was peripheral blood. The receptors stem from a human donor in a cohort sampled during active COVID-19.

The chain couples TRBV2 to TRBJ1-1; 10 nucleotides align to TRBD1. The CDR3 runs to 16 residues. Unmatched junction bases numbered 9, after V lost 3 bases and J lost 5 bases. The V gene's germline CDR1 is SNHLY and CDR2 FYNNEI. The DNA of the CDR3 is TGTGCCAGCAGTGACCCGGGACAGGGGTTAGCAACTGAAGCTTTCTTT. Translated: CASSDPGQGLATEAFF.

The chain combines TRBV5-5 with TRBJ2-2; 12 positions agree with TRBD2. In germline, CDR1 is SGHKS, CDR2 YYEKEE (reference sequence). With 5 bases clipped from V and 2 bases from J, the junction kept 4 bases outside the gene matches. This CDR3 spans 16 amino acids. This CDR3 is CASSRTSGANTGELFF. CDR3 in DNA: TGTGCCAGCAGTCGGACTAGCGGGGCTAACACCGGGGAGCTGTTTTTT.

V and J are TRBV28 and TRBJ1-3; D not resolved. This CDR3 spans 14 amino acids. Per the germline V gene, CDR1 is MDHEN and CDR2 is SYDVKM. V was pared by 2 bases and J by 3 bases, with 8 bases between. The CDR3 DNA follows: TGTGCCAGCAGTTTAGTCGGGGTTGGAAACACCATATATTTT. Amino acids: CASSLVGVGNTIYF.

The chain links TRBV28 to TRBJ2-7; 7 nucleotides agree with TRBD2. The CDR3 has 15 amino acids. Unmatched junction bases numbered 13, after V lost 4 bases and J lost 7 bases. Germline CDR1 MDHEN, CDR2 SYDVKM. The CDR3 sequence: CASSSIAGGKEEQYF. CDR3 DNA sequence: TGTGCCAGCAGTTCGATAGCGGGTGGGAAAGAGGAGCAGTACTTC.

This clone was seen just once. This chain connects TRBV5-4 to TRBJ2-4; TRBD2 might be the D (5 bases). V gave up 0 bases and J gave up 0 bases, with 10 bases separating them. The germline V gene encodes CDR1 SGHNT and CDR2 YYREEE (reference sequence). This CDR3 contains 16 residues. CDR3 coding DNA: TGTGCCAGCAGCTTGGCCACGGGGTTAGCCAAAAACATTCAGTACTTC. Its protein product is CASSLATGLAKNIQYF.

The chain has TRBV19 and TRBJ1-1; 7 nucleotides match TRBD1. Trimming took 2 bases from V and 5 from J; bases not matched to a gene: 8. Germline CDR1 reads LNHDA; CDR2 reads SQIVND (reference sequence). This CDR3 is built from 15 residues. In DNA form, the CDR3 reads TGTGCCAGTAGTATATCAGGGACAGTGGCTACTGAAGCTTTCTTT. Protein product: CASSISGTVATEAFF. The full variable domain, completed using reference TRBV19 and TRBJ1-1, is DGGITQSPKYLFRKEGQNVTLSCEQNLNHDAMYWYRQDPGQGLRLIYYSQIVNDFQKGDIAEGYSVSREKKESFPLTVTSAQKNPTAFYLCASSISGTVATEAFFGQGTRLTVV.

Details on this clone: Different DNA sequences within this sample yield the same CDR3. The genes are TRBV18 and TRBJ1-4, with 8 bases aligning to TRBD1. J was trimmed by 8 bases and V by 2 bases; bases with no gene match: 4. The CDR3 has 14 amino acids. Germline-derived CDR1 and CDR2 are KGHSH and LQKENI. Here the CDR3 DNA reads TGTGCCAGCTCACCAGGACAGGGAAACGAAAAACTGTTTTTT. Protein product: CASSPGQGNEKLFF.

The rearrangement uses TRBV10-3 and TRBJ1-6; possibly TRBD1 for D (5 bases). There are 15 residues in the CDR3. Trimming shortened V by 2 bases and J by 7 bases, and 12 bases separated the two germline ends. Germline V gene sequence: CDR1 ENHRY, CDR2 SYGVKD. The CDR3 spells CAISEGEGQNSPLHF. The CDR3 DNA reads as TGTGCCATCAGTGAGGGGGAGGGGCAAAATTCACCCCTCCACTTT.

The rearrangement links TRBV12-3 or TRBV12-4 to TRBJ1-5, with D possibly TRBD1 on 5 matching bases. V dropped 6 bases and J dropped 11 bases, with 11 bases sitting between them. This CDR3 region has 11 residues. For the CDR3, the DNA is TGTGCCAGCAGCTCAGGGAAGGCCCAGCATTTT. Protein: CASSSGKAQHF.

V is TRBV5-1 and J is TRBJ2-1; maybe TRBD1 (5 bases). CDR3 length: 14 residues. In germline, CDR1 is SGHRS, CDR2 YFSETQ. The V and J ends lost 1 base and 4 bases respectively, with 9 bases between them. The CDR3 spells CASSLQGSYNEQFF. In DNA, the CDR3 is TGCGCCAGCAGCTTGCAGGGCAGTTACAATGAGCAGTTCTTC.

In DNA, the CDR3 is TGTGCCACGTTAGCGGGACCGGCCTACAATGAGCAGTTCTTC. Translated: CATLAGPAYNEQFF. V gene TRBV10-3 combines with J gene TRBJ2-1; 8 bases fit TRBD2. The CDR3 loop spans 14 amino acids. The germline gives CDR1 ENHRY, CDR2 SYGVKD. The V and J ends lost 10 bases and 2 bases, in that order; junction bases with no gene match: 7.

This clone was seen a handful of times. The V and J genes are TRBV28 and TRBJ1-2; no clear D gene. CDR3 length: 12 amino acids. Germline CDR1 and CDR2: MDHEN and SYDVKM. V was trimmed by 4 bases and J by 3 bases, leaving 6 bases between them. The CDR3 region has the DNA TGTGCCAGCAGTTACCGGGACTATGGCTACACCTTC. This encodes CASSYRDYGYTF.

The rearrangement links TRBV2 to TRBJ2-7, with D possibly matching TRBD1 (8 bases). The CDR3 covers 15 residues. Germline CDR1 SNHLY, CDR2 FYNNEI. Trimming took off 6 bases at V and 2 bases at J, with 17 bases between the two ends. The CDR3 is CASSVSGTGAYEQYF. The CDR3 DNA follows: TGTGCCAGCAGCGTAAGCGGGACAGGAGCCTACGAGCAGTACTTC.

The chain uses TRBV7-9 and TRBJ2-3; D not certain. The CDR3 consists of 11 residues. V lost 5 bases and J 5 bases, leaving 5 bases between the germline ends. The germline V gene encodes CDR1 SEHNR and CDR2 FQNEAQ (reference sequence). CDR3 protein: CASSRQDTQYF. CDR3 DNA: TGTGCCAGCAGCCGACAAGATACGCAGTATTTT.

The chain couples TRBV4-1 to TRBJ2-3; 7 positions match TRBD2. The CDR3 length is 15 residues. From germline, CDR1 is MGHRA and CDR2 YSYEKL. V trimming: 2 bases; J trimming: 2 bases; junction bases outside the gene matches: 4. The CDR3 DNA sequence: TGCGCCAGCAGCCAACCAGCGGGGTTCACAGATACGCAGTATTTT. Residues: CASSQPAGFTDTQYF.

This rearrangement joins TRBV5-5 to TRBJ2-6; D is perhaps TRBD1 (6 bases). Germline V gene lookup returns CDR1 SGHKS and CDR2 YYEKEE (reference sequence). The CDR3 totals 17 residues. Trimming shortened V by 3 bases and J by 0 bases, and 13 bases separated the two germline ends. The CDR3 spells CASSSDRSDSGANVLTF. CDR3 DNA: TGTGCCAGCAGCTCGGACAGAAGCGACTCTGGGGCCAACGTCCTGACTTTC.

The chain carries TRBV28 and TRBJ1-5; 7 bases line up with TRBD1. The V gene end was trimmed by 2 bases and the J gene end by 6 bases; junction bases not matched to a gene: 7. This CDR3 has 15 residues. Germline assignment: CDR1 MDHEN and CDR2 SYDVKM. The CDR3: CASSLKGATGQPQHF. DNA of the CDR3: TGTGCCAGCAGTTTAAAGGGGGCCACCGGTCAGCCCCAGCATTTT.

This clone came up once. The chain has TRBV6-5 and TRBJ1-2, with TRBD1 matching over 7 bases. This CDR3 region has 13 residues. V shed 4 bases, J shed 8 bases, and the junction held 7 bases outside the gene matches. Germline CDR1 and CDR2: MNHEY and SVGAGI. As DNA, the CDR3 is TGTGCCAGCAGTTTGGAGGGGGCGGGGGGCTACACCTTC. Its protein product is CASSLEGAGGYTF.

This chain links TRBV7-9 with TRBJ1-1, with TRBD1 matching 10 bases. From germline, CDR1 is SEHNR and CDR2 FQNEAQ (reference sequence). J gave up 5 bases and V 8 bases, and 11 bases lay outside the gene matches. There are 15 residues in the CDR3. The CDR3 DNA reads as TGTGCCAGCTCTCCCGGACAGGGGGGTCCGACTGAAGCTTTCTTT. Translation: CASSPGQGGPTEAFF.

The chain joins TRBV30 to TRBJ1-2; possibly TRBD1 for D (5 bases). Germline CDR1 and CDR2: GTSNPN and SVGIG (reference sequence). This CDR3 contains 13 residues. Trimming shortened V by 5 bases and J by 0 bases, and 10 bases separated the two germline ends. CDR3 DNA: TGTGCCTGGGGGGGGAGTTCTAACTATGGCTACACCTTC. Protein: CAWGGSSNYGYTF. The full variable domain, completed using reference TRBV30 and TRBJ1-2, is SQTIHQWPATLVQPVGSPLSLECTVEGTSNPNLYWYRQAAGRGLQLLFYSVGIGQISSEVPQNLSASRPQDRQFILSSKKLLLSDSGFYLCAWGGSSNYGYTFGSGTRLTVV.

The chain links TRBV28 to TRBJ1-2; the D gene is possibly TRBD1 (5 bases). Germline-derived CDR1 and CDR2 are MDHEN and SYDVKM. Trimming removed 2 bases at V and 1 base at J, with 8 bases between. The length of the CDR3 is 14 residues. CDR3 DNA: TGTGCCAGCAGTTTAGCACAGGTTAACTATGGCTACACCTTC. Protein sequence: CASSLAQVNYGYTF.

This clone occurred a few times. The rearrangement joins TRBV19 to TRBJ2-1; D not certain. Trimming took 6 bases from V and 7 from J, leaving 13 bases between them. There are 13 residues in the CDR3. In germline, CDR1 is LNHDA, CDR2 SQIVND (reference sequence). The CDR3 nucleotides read TGTGCCAGTAGGCCCGACTTGTGGAATGAGCAGTTCTTC. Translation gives CASRPDLWNEQFF.

The CDR3, as DNA: TGTGCCAGCAGCCCAAGGGAGGGAGCCGGGGAGACCCAGTACTTC. Protein: CASSPREGAGETQYF. The J gene is TRBJ2-5, the V gene TRBV7-8; 7 bases line up with TRBD2. CDR1 and CDR2 from the germline V gene are SGHVS and FQNEAQ. The CDR3 is made up of 15 amino acids. Trimming removed 5 bases from V and 5 bases from J; junction bases left unmatched: 11.

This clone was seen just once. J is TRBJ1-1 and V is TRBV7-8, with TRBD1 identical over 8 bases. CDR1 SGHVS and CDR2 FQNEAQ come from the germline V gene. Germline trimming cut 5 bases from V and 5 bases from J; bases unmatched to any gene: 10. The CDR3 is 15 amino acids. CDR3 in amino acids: CASSTLPQGGTEAFF. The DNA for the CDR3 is TGTGCCAGCAGCACCCTACCACAGGGGGGAACTGAAGCTTTCTTT.

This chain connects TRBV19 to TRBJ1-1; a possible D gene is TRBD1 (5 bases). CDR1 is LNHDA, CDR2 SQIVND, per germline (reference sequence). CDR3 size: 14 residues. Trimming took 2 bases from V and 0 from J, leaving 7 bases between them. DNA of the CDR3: TGTGCCAGTAGTATACGACAGTTGAACACTGAAGCTTTCTTT. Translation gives CASSIRQLNTEAFF.

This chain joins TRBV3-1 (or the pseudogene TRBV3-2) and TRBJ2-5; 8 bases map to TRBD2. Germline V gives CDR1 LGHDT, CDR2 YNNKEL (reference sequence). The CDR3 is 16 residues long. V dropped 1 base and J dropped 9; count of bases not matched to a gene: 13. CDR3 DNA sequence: TGTGCCAGCAGCCAAGCCCACCGGGGCGGGGGGAAGGCCCAGTACTTC. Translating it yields CASSQAHRGGGKAQYF.

This CDR3 reads CASSHGQGVEPTIYF. The CDR3, as DNA: TGTGCCAGCTCCCACGGACAGGGGGTAGAGCCCACCATATATTTT. This chain connects TRBV18 to TRBJ1-3, with 10 bases aligning to TRBD1. This CDR3 is 15 amino acids long. Germline V CDR1 and CDR2: KGHSH, LQKENI. With 6 bases clipped from V and 9 bases from J, the junction kept 11 bases outside the gene matches.

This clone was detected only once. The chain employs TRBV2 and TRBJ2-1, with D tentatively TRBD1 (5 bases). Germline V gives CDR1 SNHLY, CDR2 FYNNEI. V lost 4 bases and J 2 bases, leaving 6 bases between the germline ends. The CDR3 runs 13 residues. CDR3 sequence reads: CASSGQTYNEQFF. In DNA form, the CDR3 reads TGTGCCAGCAGTGGACAGACCTACAATGAGCAGTTCTTC.

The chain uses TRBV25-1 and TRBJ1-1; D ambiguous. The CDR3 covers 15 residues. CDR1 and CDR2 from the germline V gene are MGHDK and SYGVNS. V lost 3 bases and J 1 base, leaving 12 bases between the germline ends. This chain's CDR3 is CASSDVEGSNTEAFF. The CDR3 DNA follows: TGTGCCAGCAGTGATGTTGAGGGATCGAACACTGAAGCTTTCTTT.

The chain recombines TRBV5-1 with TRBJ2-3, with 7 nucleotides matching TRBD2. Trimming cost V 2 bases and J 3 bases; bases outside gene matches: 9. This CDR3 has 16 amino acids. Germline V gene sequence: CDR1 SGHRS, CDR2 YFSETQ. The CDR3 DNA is TGCGCCAGCAGCTTCTTACCGGGGAGGGGTACAGATACGCAGTATTTT. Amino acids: CASSFLPGRGTDTQYF.

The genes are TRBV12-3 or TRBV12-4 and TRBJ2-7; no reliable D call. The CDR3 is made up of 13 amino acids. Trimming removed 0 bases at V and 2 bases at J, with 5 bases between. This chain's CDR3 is CASSLASAYEQYF. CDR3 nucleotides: TGTGCCAGCAGTTTAGCCAGCGCCTACGAGCAGTACTTC.

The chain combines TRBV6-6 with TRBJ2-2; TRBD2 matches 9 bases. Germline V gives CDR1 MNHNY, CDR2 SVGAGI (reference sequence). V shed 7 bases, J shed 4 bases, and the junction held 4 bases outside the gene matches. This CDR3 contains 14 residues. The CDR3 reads CASIIAGVTGELFF. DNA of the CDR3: TGTGCCAGCATTATAGCGGGAGTCACCGGGGAGCTGTTTTTT.